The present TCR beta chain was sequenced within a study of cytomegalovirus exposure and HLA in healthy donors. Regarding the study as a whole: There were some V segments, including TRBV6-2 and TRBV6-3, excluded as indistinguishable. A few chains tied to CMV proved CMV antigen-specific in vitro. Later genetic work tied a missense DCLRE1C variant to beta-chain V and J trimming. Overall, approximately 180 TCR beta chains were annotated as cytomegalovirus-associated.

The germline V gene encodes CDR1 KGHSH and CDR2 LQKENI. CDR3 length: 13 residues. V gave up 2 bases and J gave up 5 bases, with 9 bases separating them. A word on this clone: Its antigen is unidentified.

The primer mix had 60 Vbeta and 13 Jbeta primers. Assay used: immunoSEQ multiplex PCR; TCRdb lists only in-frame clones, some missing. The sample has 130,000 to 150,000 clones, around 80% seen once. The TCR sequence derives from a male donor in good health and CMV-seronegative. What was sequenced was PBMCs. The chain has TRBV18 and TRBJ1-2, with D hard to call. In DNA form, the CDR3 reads TGTGCCAGCTCACCAGACACAGCTTATGGCTACACCTTC. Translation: CASSPDTAYGYTF.